This T cell receptor (beta chain) was captured by sequencing in a study of blood T cell repertoires in COVID-19. Germline V lookup: CDR1 SGDLS, CDR2 YYNGEE. This CDR3 region has 18 residues. V lost 1 base and J 0 bases, leaving 19 bases between the germline ends. Only in-frame clones appear in the TCRdb table, and some are missing; sequencing was by immunoSEQ multiplex PCR. The sample consists of about 250,000 clones, around 86% of them appearing once. This sequence originates from a man aged 40-55 years who had recovered from COVID-19. The rearrangement joins TRBV9 to TRBJ1-1, with D perhaps matching TRBD1 (5 bases). Material: PBMCs or T cells enriched from blood (not recorded which). The CDR3 nucleotides read TGTGCCAGCAGCGTAACCACAGCTATCACGGGGGTGAACACTGAAGCTTTCTTT. Translating gives CASSVTTAITGVNTEAFF.